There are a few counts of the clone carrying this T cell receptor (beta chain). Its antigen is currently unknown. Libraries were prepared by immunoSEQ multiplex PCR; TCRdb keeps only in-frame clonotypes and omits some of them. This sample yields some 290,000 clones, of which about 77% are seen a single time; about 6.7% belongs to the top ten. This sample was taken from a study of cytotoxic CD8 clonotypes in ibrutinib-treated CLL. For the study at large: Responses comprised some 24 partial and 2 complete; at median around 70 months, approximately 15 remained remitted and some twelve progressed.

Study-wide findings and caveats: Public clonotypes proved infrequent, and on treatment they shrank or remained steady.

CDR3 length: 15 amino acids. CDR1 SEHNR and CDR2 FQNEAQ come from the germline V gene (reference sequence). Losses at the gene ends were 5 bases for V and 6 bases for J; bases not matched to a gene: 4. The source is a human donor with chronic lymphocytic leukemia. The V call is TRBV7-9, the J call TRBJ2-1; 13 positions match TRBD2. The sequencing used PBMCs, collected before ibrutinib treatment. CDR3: CASSRRTSGSNEQFF. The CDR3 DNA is TGTGCCAGCAGCAGAAGGACTAGCGGGAGCAATGAGCAGTTCTTC.